Detailed here is one T cell receptor beta chain. The sample belongs to a study of blood T cell repertoires in COVID-19. Study summary: Samples came from the United States, Italy and Spain, spanning acute and convalescent COVID-19.

Assay used: immunoSEQ multiplex PCR; TCRdb lists only in-frame clones, some missing. The sample lists about 120,000 clones, more than 70% seen once, with roughly 8.6% in the top ten. Between the trimmed V and J ends, which lost 3 bases and 5 bases, there was a span of 10 bases. This CDR3 has 13 amino acids. The chain combines TRBV12-3 or TRBV12-4 with TRBJ2-5; D is perhaps TRBD1 (5 bases). This sequence originates from a human donor in a cohort sampled during active COVID-19. Material: peripheral blood. The CDR3 loop reads CASSLKGLETQYF. DNA of the CDR3: TGTGCCAGCAGTTTGAAGGGGCTTGAGACCCAGTACTTC.